This T cell receptor (beta chain) was profiled in a study of identical twins. One entry per CDR3 protein, called by TCRdb with MiXCR from the 5' RACE reads. The profile shows 260,000 or so distinct CDR3 sequences, 6% to 8.5% of them singletons. This clonotype was counted between two and nine times. The sample was also reused in another study, on yellow fever vaccine responses in identical twins.

This receptor was taken from a young woman in good health. The sample taken for sequencing was CD8+ T cells sorted from blood.

The CDR3 DNA sequence: TGTGCCAGCATTACCAGGGGCAGCTCCTACGAGCAGTACTTC. Translating gives CASITRGSSYEQYF. The chain has TRBV5-6 and TRBJ2-7; maybe TRBD1 (6 bases). CDR1 SGHDT and CDR2 YYEEEE come from the germline V gene. The CDR3 spans 14 residues. The V end lost 6 bases, the J end lost 0 bases, and 13 bases lay between the germline ends.